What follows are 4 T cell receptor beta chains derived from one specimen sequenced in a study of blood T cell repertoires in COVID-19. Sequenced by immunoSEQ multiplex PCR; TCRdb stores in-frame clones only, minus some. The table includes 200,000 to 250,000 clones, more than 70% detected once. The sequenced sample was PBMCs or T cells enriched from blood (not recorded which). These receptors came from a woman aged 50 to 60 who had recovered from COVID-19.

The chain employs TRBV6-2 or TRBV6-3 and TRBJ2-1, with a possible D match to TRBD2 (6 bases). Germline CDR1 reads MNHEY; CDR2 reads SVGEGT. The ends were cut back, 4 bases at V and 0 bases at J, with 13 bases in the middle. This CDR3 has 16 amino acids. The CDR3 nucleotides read TGTGCCAGCAGTTCGGGACTCTGGAGCTCCTACAATGAGCAGTTCTTC. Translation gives CASSSGLWSSYNEQFF.

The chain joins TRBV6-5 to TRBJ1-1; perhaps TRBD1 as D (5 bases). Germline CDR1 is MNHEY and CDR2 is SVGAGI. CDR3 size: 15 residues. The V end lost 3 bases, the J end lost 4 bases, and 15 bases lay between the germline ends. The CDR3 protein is CASSYFGGKGTEAFF. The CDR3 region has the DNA TGTGCCAGCAGTTATTTCGGGGGGAAGGGCACTGAAGCTTTCTTT.

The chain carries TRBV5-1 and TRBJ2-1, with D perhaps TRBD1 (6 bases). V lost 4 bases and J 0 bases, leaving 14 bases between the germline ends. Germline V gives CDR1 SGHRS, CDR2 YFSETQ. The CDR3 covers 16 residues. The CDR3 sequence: CASSPVGGTSYNEQFF. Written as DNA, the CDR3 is TGCGCCAGCAGCCCCGTTGGGGGCACCTCCTACAATGAGCAGTTCTTC.

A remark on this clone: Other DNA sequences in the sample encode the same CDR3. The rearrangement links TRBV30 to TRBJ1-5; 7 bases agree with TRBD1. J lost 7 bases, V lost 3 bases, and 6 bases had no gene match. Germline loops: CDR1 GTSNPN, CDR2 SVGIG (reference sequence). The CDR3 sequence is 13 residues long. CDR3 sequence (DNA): TGTGCCTGGAGCCCAGGGGGACGACAGCCCCAGCATTTT. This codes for CAWSPGGRQPQHF.